The 12 T cell receptor beta chains in this list originate from one sample, sequenced in a study of cytomegalovirus exposure and HLA in healthy donors. The PCR ran on 60 Vbeta and 13 Jbeta primers. Data came from immunoSEQ multiplex PCR; TCRdb stores just in-frame clones and leaves some out. The sample lists 85,000 to 130,000 clones; 65% to 80% were seen once. The specimen was PBMCs. Receptors originate from a man between 60 and 75 years old in good health and CMV-seronegative.

This rearrangement joins TRBV19 to TRBJ2-1, with D perhaps TRBD1 (6 bases). Germline CDR1 LNHDA, CDR2 SQIVND (reference sequence). V lost 7 bases, J lost 7 bases, and 20 bases lay in between. The CDR3 is 15 residues long. The CDR3 bases are TGTGCCAGTACCCCGGGCAGGGGTTCTTGGAATGAGCAGTTCTTC. This gives the protein CASTPGRGSWNEQFF.

This clone was seen only a few times. CDR3 region: CASSTGGANTGELFF. The CDR3 coding sequence is TGTGCCAGCAGTACGGGGGGCGCGAACACCGGGGAGCTGTTTTTT. The chain combines TRBV6-4 with TRBJ2-2; perhaps TRBD2 as D (7 bases). This CDR3 spans 15 amino acids. Trimming took 5 bases from V and 0 from J, leaving 10 bases between them. CDR1 and CDR2 from the germline V gene are MRHNA and SNTAGT.

The chain has TRBV5-4 and TRBJ2-7; TRBD1 matches 10 bases. The CDR3 spans 15 residues. Germline V gene lookup returns CDR1 SGHNT and CDR2 YYREEE (reference sequence). Unmatched junction bases numbered 12, after V lost 5 bases and J lost 7 bases. Written as DNA, the CDR3 is TGTGCCAGCAGTAACCGGGACAGGGGTTCGGATGAGCAGTACTTC. It codes for CASSNRDRGSDEQYF.

This chain joins TRBV19 and TRBJ1-1; TRBD1 might be the D (5 bases). V lost 4 bases and J lost 0, with 15 bases in between. The CDR3 sequence is 16 residues long. CDR1 is LNHDA and CDR2 is SQIVND in the germline V gene (reference sequence). CDR3 DNA: TGTGCCAGTAGTACCGGGCTCAGGGTCTTGAACACTGAAGCTTTCTTT. Amino acid sequence: CASSTGLRVLNTEAFF.

As concerns this clone: At one end the junction does not follow the germline gene, possibly because of a read error. In DNA form, the CDR3 reads TGTGCCAGCAGGCAGACCGGGACAGGGGGCACGAATGGGCAGTTCTTC. This encodes CASRQTGTGGTNGQFF. The chain employs TRBV25-1 and TRBJ2-1; 12 nucleotides match TRBD1. Germline CDR1 and CDR2: MGHDK and SYGVNS. The CDR3 covers 16 residues.

The chain joins TRBV9 to TRBJ1-1; the D gene is possibly TRBD1 (6 bases). Germline V gives CDR1 SGDLS, CDR2 YYNGEE. The CDR3 length is 14 residues. V dropped 2 bases and J dropped 5 bases, with 13 bases sitting between them. In DNA form, the CDR3 reads TGTGCCAGCAGCGTTGGGGGCCCGGGAACTGAAGCTTTCTTT. Translation: CASSVGGPGTEAFF.

A few counts support this clone. The rearrangement joins TRBV6-5 to TRBJ1-2; 9 bases are a match to TRBD1. V shed 2 bases and J 12 bases; nucleotides not matched to a gene: 13. The CDR3 contains 15 residues. The germline CDR1 and CDR2 sequences are MNHEY and SVGAGI. The CDR3 bases are TGTGCCAGCAGTTACGGACAGGGGAGGGTTGCAGTCCACACCTTC. Translation gives CASSYGQGRVAVHTF.

This clone was counted a few times. The chain couples TRBV6-6 to TRBJ2-3; D gene uncertain. From germline, CDR1 is MNHNY and CDR2 SVGAGI (reference sequence). Trimming left V 6 bases short and J 0 bases short, with 7 bases between. The CDR3 length is 13 residues. CDR3 sequence reads: CASRQTSTDTQYF. Here the CDR3 DNA reads TGTGCCAGCAGACAGACCAGCACAGATACGCAGTATTTT.

The chain is built from TRBV20-1 and TRBJ2-7; D not resolved. V dropped 3 bases and J dropped 3 bases, with 6 bases sitting between them. CDR1 and CDR2 (germline): DFQATT, SNEGSKA (reference sequence). The CDR3 is made up of 11 amino acids. The CDR3 sequence is CSASRSYEQYV. The DNA for the CDR3 is TGCAGTGCTAGTCGGAGCTACGAGCAGTACGTC.

V usage is TRBV10-3 and J usage is TRBJ1-1; D may be TRBD1 (5 bases). Trimming removed 5 bases from V and 0 bases from J, with 13 bases in between. CDR1 and CDR2 from the germline V gene are ENHRY and SYGVKD. CDR3 size: 15 residues. This CDR3 reads CAISPLGQMNTEAFF. DNA for the CDR3: TGTGCCATCAGTCCCCTGGGGCAGATGAACACTGAAGCTTTCTTT.

The chain has TRBV6-4 and TRBJ2-7, with 7 nucleotides matching TRBD2. After removal of 4 bases from V and 2 bases from J, the junction contained 20 bases not matched to a gene. Germline V gene sequence: CDR1 MRHNA, CDR2 SNTAGT. The CDR3 has 19 residues. The CDR3 is CASSGAEGSSGYEPYEQYV. The CDR3 region has the DNA TGTGCCAGCAGTGGCGCCGAGGGAAGTAGCGGGTATGAACCCTACGAGCAGTACGTC.

The rearrangement links TRBV7-8 to TRBJ2-1; 10 bases line up with TRBD2. This CDR3 spans 14 amino acids. Trimming cost V 1 base and J 6 bases; bases outside gene matches: 0. Germline V gene lookup returns CDR1 SGHVS and CDR2 FQNEAQ. CDR3 region: CASSLGTSGNEQFF. The CDR3 DNA is TGTGCCAGCAGCTTAGGGACTAGCGGCAATGAGCAGTTCTTC.